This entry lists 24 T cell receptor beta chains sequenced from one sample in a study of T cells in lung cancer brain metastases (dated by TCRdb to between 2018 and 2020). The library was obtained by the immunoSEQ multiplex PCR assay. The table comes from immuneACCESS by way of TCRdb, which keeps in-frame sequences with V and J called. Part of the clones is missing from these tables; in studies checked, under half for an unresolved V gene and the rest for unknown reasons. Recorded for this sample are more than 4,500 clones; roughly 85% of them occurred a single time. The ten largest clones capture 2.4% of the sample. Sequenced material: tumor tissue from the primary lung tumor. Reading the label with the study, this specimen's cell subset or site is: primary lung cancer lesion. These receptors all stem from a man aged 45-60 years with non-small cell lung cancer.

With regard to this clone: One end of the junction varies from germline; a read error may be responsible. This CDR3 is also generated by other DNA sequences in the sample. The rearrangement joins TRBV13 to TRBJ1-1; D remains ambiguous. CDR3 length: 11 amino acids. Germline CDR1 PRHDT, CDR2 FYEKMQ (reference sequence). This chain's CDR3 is CASSFLTEAFF. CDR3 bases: TGTGCTAGCAGCTTCCTCACTGAAGCTTTCTTT.

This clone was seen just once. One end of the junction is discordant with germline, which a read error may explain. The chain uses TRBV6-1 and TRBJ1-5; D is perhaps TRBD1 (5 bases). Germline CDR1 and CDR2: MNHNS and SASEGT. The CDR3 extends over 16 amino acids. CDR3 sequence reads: CASREAGMWGNQPQHF. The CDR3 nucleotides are TGTGCCAGCAGGGAAGCAGGGATGTGGGGCAATCAGCCCCAGCATTTT.

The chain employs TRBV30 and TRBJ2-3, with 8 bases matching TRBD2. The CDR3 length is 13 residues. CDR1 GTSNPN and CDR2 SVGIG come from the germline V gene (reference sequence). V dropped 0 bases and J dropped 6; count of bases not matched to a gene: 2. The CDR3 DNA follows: TGTGCCTGGAGTGTACGGGAGGGGGATACGCAGTATTTT. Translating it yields CAWSVREGDTQYF.

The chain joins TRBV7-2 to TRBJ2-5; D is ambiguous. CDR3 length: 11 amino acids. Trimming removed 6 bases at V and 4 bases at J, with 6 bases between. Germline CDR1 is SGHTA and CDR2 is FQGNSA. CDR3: CASRPTETQYF. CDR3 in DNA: TGTGCCAGCAGGCCCACAGAGACCCAGTACTTC.

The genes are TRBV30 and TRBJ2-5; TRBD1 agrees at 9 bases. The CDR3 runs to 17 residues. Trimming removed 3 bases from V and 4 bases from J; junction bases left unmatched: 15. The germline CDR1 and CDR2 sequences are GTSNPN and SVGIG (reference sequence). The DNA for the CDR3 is TGTGCCTGGAGCTCCATGGGGCCTACAGGGGGCCGAGAGACCCAGTACTTC. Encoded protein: CAWSSMGPTGGRETQYF.

CDR3 nucleotide sequence: TGTGCCAGCAGCCCTTTGGCGGCCTCCTACAATGAGCAGTTCTTC. Translation: CASSPLAASYNEQFF. The rearrangement links TRBV5-4 to TRBJ2-1, with D uncertain. Per the germline V gene, CDR1 is SGHNT and CDR2 is YYREEE (reference sequence). This CDR3 spans 15 amino acids. The ends were cut back, 4 bases at V and 0 bases at J, with 11 bases in the middle. Supplemented by reference TRBV5-4 and TRBJ2-1, the full variable domain reads ETGVTQSPTHLIKTRGQQVTLRCSSQSGHNTVSWYQQALGQGPQFIFQYYREEENGRGNFPPRFSGLQFPNYSSELNVNALELDDSALYLCASSPLAASYNEQFFGPGTRLTVL.

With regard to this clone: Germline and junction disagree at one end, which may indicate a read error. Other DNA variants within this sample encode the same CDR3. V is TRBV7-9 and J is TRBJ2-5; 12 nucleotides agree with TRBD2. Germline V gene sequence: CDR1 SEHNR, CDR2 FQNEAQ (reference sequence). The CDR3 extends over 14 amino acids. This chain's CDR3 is CASSARTSGETQYF. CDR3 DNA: TGTGCCAGCAGCGCACGGACTAGCGGGGAGACTCAGTACTTC.

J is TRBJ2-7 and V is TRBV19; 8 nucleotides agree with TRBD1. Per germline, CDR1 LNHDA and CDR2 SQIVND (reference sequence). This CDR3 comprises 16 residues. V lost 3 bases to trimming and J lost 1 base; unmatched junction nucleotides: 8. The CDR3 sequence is CASSIDSGTGSYEQYF. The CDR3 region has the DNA TGTGCCAGTAGTATTGACTCCGGGACAGGTTCCTACGAGCAGTACTTC.

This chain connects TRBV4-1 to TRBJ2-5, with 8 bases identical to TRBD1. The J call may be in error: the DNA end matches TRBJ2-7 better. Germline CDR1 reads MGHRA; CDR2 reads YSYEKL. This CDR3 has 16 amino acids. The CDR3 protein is CASSQVDRGRPYEQYF. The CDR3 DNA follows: TGCGCCAGCAGCCAAGTCGACAGGGGCCGACCCTACGAGCAGTACTTC.

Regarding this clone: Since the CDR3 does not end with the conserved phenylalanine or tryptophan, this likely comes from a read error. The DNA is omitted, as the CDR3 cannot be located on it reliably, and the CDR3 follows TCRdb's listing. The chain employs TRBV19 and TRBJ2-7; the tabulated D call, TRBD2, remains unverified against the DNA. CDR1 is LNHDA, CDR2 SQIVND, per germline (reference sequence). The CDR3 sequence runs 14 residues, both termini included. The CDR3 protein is CASSSIGCRGDSII.

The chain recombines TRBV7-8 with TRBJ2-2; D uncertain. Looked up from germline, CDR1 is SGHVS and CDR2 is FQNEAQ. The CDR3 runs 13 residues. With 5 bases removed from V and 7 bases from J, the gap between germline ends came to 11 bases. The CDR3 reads CASSRPRYGELFF. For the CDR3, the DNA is TGTGCCAGCAGCCGTCCTAGGTACGGGGAGCTGTTTTTT. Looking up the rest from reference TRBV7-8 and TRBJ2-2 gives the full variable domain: GAGVSQSPRYKVAKRGQDVALRCDPISGHVSLFWYQQALGQGPEFLTYFQNEAQLDKSGLPSDRFFAERPEGSVSTLKIQRTQQEDSAVYLCASSRPRYGELFFGEGSRLTVL.

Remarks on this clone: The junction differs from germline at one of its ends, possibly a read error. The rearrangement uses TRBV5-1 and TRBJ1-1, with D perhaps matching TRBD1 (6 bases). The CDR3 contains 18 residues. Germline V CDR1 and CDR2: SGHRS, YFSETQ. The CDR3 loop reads CASSLAPLRTAENTEVFF. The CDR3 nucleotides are TGCGCCAGCAGCTTGGCACCTTTAAGGACAGCTGAAAACACTGAAGTTTTCTTT.

The CDR3 DNA sequence: TGTGCCAGCAGCTTGAGGGACAGGCGAGAGACCCAGTACTTC. Its protein product is CASSLRDRRETQYF. The chain has TRBV5-5 and TRBJ2-5; 8 bases line up with TRBD1. The CDR3 runs to 14 residues. J lost 4 bases, V lost 1 base, and 3 bases had no gene match. The germline V gene has CDR1 SGHKS and CDR2 YYEKEE (reference sequence).

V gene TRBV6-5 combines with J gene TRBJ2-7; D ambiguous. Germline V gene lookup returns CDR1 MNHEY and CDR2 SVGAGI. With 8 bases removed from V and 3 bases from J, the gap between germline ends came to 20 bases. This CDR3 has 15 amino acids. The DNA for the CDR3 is TGTGCCAGCGAAACCAAGGACCGTCCGCTCTACGAGCAGTACTTC. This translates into CASETKDRPLYEQYF.

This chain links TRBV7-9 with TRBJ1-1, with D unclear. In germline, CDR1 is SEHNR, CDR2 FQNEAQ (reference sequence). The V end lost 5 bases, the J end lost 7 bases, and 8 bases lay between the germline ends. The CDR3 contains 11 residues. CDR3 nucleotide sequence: TGTGCCAGCAGCATACGAGATGAAGCTTTCTTT. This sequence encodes CASSIRDEAFF.

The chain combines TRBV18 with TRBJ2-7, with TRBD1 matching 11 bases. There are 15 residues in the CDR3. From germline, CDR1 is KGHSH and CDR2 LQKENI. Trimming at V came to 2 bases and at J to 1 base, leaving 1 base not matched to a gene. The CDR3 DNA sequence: TGTGCCAGCTCACCAGGGACAGGGGGTTCCTACGAGCAGTACTTC. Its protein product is CASSPGTGGSYEQYF.

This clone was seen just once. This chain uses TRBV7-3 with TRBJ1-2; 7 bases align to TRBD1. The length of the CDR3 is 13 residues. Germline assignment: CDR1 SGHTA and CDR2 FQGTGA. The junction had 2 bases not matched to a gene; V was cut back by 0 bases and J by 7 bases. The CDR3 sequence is CASSLTGGGGYTF. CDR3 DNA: TGTGCCAGCAGCTTAACAGGGGGCGGTGGCTACACCTTC. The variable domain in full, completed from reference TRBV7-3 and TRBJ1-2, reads GAGVSQTPSNKVTEKGKYVELRCDPISGHTALYWYRQSLGQGPEFLIYFQGTGAADDSGLPNDRFFAVRPEGSVSTLKIQRTERGDSAVYLCASSLTGGGGYTFGSGTRLTVV.

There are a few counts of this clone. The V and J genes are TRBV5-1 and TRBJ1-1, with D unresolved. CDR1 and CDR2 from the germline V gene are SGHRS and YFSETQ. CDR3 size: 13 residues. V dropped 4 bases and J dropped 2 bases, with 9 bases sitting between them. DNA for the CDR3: TGCGCCAGCAGCCCCGGGGTCAACACTGAAGCTTTCTTT. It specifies CASSPGVNTEAFF.

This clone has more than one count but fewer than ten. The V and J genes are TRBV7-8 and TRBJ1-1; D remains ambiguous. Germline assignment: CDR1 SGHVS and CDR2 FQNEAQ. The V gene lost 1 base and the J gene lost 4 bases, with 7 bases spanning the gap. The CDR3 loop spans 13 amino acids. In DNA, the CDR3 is TGTGCCAGCAGCTTAGGGTACGGCACTGAAGCTTTCTTT. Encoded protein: CASSLGYGTEAFF.

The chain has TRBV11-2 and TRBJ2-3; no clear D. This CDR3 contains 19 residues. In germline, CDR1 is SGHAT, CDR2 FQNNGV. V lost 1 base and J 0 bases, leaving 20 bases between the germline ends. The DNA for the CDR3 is TGTGCCAGCAGCTTAGCCTCCTCCTCCCTATTCGGTAGCACAGATACGCAGTATTTT. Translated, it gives CASSLASSSLFGSTDTQYF.

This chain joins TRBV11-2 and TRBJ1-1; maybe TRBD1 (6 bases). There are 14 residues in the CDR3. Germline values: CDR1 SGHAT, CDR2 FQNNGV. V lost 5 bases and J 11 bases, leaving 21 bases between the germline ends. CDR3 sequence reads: CASSARRPGGIAFF. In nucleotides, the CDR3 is TGTGCCAGCAGCGCACGAAGGCCGGGGGGCATCGCTTTCTTT.

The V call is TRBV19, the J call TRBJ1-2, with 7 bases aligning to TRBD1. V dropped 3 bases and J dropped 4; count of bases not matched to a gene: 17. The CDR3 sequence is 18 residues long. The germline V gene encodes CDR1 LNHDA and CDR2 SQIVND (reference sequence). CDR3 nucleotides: TGTGCCAGTAGTATGCCCCCACGGACAGGCGGGGGTCTCTATGGCTACACCTTC. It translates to CASSMPPRTGGGLYGYTF.

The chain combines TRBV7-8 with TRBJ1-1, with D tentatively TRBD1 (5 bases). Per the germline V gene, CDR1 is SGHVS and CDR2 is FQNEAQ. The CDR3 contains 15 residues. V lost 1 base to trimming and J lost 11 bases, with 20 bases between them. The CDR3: CASSLVGLGAASAFF. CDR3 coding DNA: TGTGCCAGCAGCTTAGTCGGCCTAGGGGCGGCGTCGGCTTTCTTT.

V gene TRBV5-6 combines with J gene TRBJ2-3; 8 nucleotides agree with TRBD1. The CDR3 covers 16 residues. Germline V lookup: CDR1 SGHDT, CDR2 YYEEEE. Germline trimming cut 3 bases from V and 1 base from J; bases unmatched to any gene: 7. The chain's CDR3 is CASSWVGQGRTDTQYF. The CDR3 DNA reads TGTGCCAGCAGCTGGGTCGGACAGGGCCGCACAGATACGCAGTATTTT. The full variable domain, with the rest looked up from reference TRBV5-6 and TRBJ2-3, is DAGVTQSPTHLIKTRGQQVTLRCSPKSGHDTVSWYQQALGQGPQFIFQYYEEEERQRGNFPDRFSGHQFPNYSSELNVNALLLGDSALYLCASSWVGQGRTDTQYFGPGTRLTVL.